This T cell receptor beta chain was obtained from a study of control samples from healthy donors and cancer patients. Germline V gene data show CDR1 as SGDLS and CDR2 as YYNGEE. V shed 0 bases and J shed 6 bases, with 15 bases lying between them. This CDR3 has 15 amino acids. The protocol was immunoSEQ multiplex PCR, while the TCRdb copy is restricted to in-frame clones and leaves out a portion. The sample comprises more than 85,000 clones, 75% to 95% of which are singletons, and 4% to 5.5% rests with the top ten. The sample taken for sequencing was blood. The chain combines TRBV9 with TRBJ1-2; D is unclear. The source is a human donor in good health. The donor label of this sample is uncertain. The CDR3 nucleotides are TGTGCCAGCAGCGTAGCTAGGGTTACGTTCGATGGCTACACCTTC. It encodes CASSVARVTFDGYTF.